Here is one T cell receptor beta chain with its context. Its antigen is as yet unknown. This CDR3 region has 16 residues. V was trimmed by 6 bases and J by 2 bases, leaving 19 bases between them. CDR1 and CDR2 from the germline V gene are SGHNT and YYREEE (reference sequence). The time point was: blood 4 weeks post-SBRT, at nephrectomy. Treatment specified: 15 Gy SBRT to primary tumor, nephrectomy 4 weeks later. The sample belongs to a study of radiation and T cells in renal cell carcinoma. General study results and limits: From baseline, blood top tumor clonotypes peaked at 2 weeks post-radiation.

Using immunoSEQ multiplex PCR, the repertoire was profiled, and TCRdb retains in-frame clones only, with some absent. This table holds 130,000 to 150,000 clones, 65% to 90% found once. The material sequenced was blood, taken from a patient whose treatment included radiotherapy and nephrectomy. The TCR originated in a woman aged 45-65 years with renal cell carcinoma. The chain combines TRBV5-4 with TRBJ2-3; D may be TRBD1 (8 bases). CDR3 DNA: TGTGCCAGCAAATTCCTTACAGGGGGGGTCACAGATACGCAGTATTTT. It codes for CASKFLTGGVTDTQYF.